This entry describes one T cell receptor beta chain. Its target is not known. Vbeta (60) and Jbeta (13) primers were used in the PCR. Method: immunoSEQ multiplex PCR; TCRdb's copy keeps in-frame clones and lacks some. The table has 180,000 or so clones, roughly four fifths seen once. Germline loops: CDR1 SGHTA, CDR2 FQGTGA. The CDR3 has 15 amino acids. V lost 6 bases to trimming and J lost 2 bases; unmatched junction nucleotides: 6. This entry comes from a study of cytomegalovirus exposure and HLA in healthy donors. Turning to the study itself: Of some 400 genotyped donors, approximately 80% clustered with self-reported Caucasian donors.

Regarding the study as a whole: Most TCR beta V segments were productive about 87% or about 30% of the time in an earlier analysis. The authors later linked a missense DCLRE1C variant to TCR beta V- and J-gene trimming. In a later analysis, HLA-associated TCR beta chains were more clonally expanded than equally common others.

This TCR was recovered from a young man in good health and CMV-seronegative. The sample taken for sequencing was PBMCs. The V call is TRBV7-3, the J call TRBJ2-3, with TRBD2 matching 9 bases. This CDR3 reads CASSWSGGHTDTQYF. The CDR3 DNA reads as TGTGCCAGCAGTTGGAGCGGGGGGCACACAGATACGCAGTATTTT.